Listed below are T cell receptor beta chains from one sample, sequenced in a study of blood T cell repertoires in COVID-19. Only in-frame clones appear in the TCRdb table, and some are missing; sequencing was by immunoSEQ multiplex PCR. The table includes roughly 250,000 clones, roughly 80% detected once. The sample comprised peripheral blood. The source of these receptors is a person aged 70 to 80 with COVID-19, enrolled during active disease. CDR3s include the opening cysteine and the closing phenylalanine or tryptophan. Fields, in order: V gene, J gene, D gene, clone size, CDR3 DNA, CDR3 protein. D genes are given only for firm matches. Not all rows give a size; the values are once, few, many and, for expanded clones, a class.

v_gene: TRBV28
j_gene: TRBJ1-5
d_gene: .
abundance: .
CDR3nt: TGTGCCAGCAGTTTTAGGAACAGGCGGGAACCCCAGCATTTT
CDR3aa: CASSFRNRREPQHF

v_gene: TRBV6-2/TRBV6-3
j_gene: TRBJ1-1
d_gene: .
abundance: .
CDR3nt: TGTGCCAGCAGTTACGGCCCTCGAGGGGGGAACACTGAAGCTTTCTTT
CDR3aa: CASSYGPRGGNTEAFF

v_gene: TRBV30
j_gene: TRBJ1-1
d_gene: .
abundance: .
CDR3nt: TGTGCCTGGACCGGGTGGAGTTTTACTGAAGCTTTCTTT
CDR3aa: CAWTGWSFTEAFF

v_gene: TRBV4-1
j_gene: TRBJ1-4
d_gene: .
abundance: .
CDR3nt: TGCGCCAGCAGCCAAGATCCGACAGCCCAAGAAAAACTGTTTTTT
CDR3aa: CASSQDPTAQEKLFF

v_gene: TRBV7-9
j_gene: TRBJ1-5
d_gene: TRBD1
abundance: .
CDR3nt: TGTGCCAGCAGCCCGGGACAGGGTCGGGGGGCGGCTCAGCCCCAGCATTTT
CDR3aa: CASSPGQGRGAAQPQHF

v_gene: TRBV7-8
j_gene: TRBJ1-6
d_gene: TRBD1
abundance: .
CDR3nt: TGTGCCAGCAGCTTAAAACAGGGGGAGACACCCCTCCACTTT
CDR3aa: CASSLKQGETPLHF

v_gene: TRBV7-2
j_gene: TRBJ2-7
d_gene: TRBD1
abundance: .
CDR3nt: TGTGCCAGCAGCCAGGGGGCGGGTACCTACGAGCAGTACTTC
CDR3aa: CASSQGAGTYEQYF

v_gene: TRBV24-1
j_gene: TRBJ1-1
d_gene: .
abundance: .
CDR3nt: TGTGCCACCAGTGATTTGGACCGGGGGGGCGCAGCTGAAGCTTTCTTT
CDR3aa: CATSDLDRGGAAEAFF

v_gene: TRBV6-1
j_gene: TRBJ2-1
d_gene: TRBD2
abundance: .
CDR3nt: TGTGCCAGCAGTGATAAGGGAGGGAGCTCCTACAATGAGCAGTTCTTC
CDR3aa: CASSDKGGSSYNEQFF

v_gene: TRBV4-1
j_gene: TRBJ2-1
d_gene: TRBD2
abundance: .
CDR3nt: TGCGCCAGCAGATTACTAGCGGGGGGGAATGAGCAGTTCTTC
CDR3aa: CASRLLAGGNEQFF

v_gene: TRBV5-6
j_gene: TRBJ1-2
d_gene: TRBD1
abundance: .
CDR3nt: TGTGCCAGCAGCATGGGACAGGGCAAAAACTATGGCTACACCTTC
CDR3aa: CASSMGQGKNYGYTF

v_gene: TRBV5-1
j_gene: TRBJ1-6
d_gene: .
abundance: once
CDR3nt: TGCGCCAGCAGCTTGGAGGGGCTTGGCCCCCTCCACTTT
CDR3aa: CASSLEGLGPLHF

v_gene: TRBV6-6
j_gene: TRBJ1-2
d_gene: .
abundance: .
CDR3nt: TGTGCCAGCAGTCCCCAAGCGGGGAACTATGGCTACACCTTC
CDR3aa: CASSPQAGNYGYTF

v_gene: TRBV28
j_gene: TRBJ2-7
d_gene: .
abundance: .
CDR3nt: TGTGCCAGCACCGTAGGGACATCCTACGAGCAGTACTTC
CDR3aa: CASTVGTSYEQYF